Listed below are T cell receptor beta chains from one sample, sequenced in a study of regulatory T cells in long-lasting Graves disease. TCRdb processed the multiplex PCR reads anew with MiXCR; each CDR3 protein has one entry. The sample has about 340,000 distinct CDR3 sequences, around 20% seen once. Sequences were derived from peripheral blood mononuclear cells (PBMCs), sampled when the disease was refractory, from a patient treated with antithyroid drugs. These receptors came from a female donor with Graves disease. The conserved cysteine and the conserved F or W are not part of the CDR3 here. The order of the fields is J gene, V gene, D gene, CDR3 protein. The D gene is left open where the match is weak.

TRBJ1-3 | TRBV12-3/TRBV12-4 | TRBD1 | ASRGRGLHSGNTIY
TRBJ2-7 | TRBV2 | . | ASSDGTSTRWAYEQY
TRBJ2-5 | TRBV5-6 | . | ASSLQSAGETQY
TRBJ2-7 | TRBV6-1 | . | ASTQVEWPRVYEQY
TRBJ1-4 | TRBV28 | . | ASRDFATNEKLF
TRBJ2-7 | TRBV20-1 | TRBD2 | SARVGLAGVGEQY
TRBJ1-4 | TRBV4-3 | . | ASSQDWGEKLF
TRBJ2-2 | TRBV7-2 | . | ASSPPRFGGPSYTGELF
TRBJ2-7 | TRBV5-1 | TRBD1 | ASSLAGTGRYEQY
TRBJ1-5 | TRBV2 | . | ASRGSNQPQH
TRBJ2-7 | TRBV11-2 | . | ASRRGQTSSYEQY
TRBJ2-7 | TRBV30 | TRBD2 | AYAGVAGAGSYEQY
TRBJ1-5 | TRBV28 | . | ASSVAFRGLNQPQH
TRBJ1-2 | TRBV19 | TRBD1 | ASTPGQKYGYT
TRBJ2-7 | TRBV11-2 | TRBD2 | ASSLMAGGPSHEQY
TRBJ1-4 | TRBV27 | TRBD1 | ASSLTTGQREKLF
TRBJ2-4 | TRBV28 | . | ASSRREAKNIQY
TRBJ1-4 | TRBV19 | . | ASSTHSATNEKLF
TRBJ2-7 | TRBV7-9 | . | ASSSGHSKGYEQY
TRBJ2-7 | TRBV5-5 | . | ASSIVDPGREQY
TRBJ2-7 | TRBV5-8 | . | ASSEDRAYEQY
TRBJ2-7 | TRBV2 | . | AVTAGYEQY
TRBJ1-2 | TRBV30 | . | AWKLLDYGYT
TRBJ2-7 | TRBV10-3 | TRBD1 | AIRSPWPGQGFYEQY
TRBJ1-6 | TRBV28 | . | ASSLGGSNSPLH
TRBJ2-5 | TRBV5-1 | . | ASSLSVSETQY
TRBJ1-6 | TRBV30 | . | AFRTGRSYNSPLH
TRBJ1-6 | TRBV15 | . | ATSRVERGAPLH
TRBJ2-7 | TRBV5-1 | TRBD1 | ASSPRQGSYEQH
TRBJ2-3 | TRBV6-2/TRBV6-3 | . | ANTCRGTSTDTQY
TRBJ2-7 | TRBV12-3/TRBV12-4 | TRBD2 | ASAGTSVYEQY
TRBJ2-7 | TRBV6-1 | . | ASSPYDSSEQY
TRBJ1-5 | TRBV24-1 | . | ATSVWGNQPQH
TRBJ1-5 | TRBV12-3/TRBV12-4 | . | ASWGWGQPQH
TRBJ1-6 | TRBV12-3/TRBV12-4 | . | ASSFDMAVGSPLH
TRBJ1-1 | TRBV5-6 | TRBD1 | ASSWLDRGNTEAF
TRBJ1-1 | TRBV12-3/TRBV12-4 | . | ASSFPFQGLGRTEAF
TRBJ1-2 | TRBV27 | . | ASRSLFGGSNYGYT
TRBJ1-2 | TRBV20-1 | TRBD1 | SARTGEDYGYT
TRBJ2-7 | TRBV12-3/TRBV12-4 | TRBD1 | ASSSDRGQGYEQY
TRBJ1-6 | TRBV7-2 | . | ASSHRRTYNSPLH
TRBJ2-7 | TRBV6-5 | . | ASSYSLAGLREQY
TRBJ1-5 | TRBV6-2/TRBV6-3 | . | ASSEWGHYQPQH
TRBJ2-7 | TRBV11-2 | . | ASSLFKNPYEQY
TRBJ1-5 | TRBV20-1 | . | SASRGVFNQPQH
TRBJ2-7 | TRBV7-3 | TRBD1 | ASSRTGREQY
TRBJ1-5 | TRBV20-1 | . | SARQQGWSNQPQH
TRBJ1-5 | TRBV6-1 | TRBD1 | ASREGQGAFRSNQPQH
TRBJ2-7 | TRBV20-1 | . | SARIGIPGLTYEQY